This TCR beta chain was sequenced in a study of T cell responses to AZD1222 COVID-19 vaccine. Points from the study as a whole: Repertoire sampling occurred only after the peak T cell response. Vaccine-associated CD4 TCRs spanned spike, dominant at 160-218 and 743-854. Only a handful of individuals given AZD1222 were seropositive at baseline. Clonal diversity was possibly underestimated; the donors were predominantly white British and more often female.

To note about this clone: Its antigen is as yet unknown.

The method was immunoSEQ multiplex PCR; TCRdb's version includes in-frame clones alone and lacks a portion of them. The sample contains 160,000 or so clones, approximately 91% of which appear only once. This CDR3 has 15 amino acids. V shed 0 bases, J shed 5 bases, and the junction held 3 bases outside the gene matches. Germline CDR1 is LGHNA and CDR2 is YNFKEQ. This receptor was identified in an adult who had recovered from COVID-19. The sample was peripheral blood, taken after recovery from COVID-19. This sequence joins TRBV4-2 and TRBJ2-1; 8 bases agree with TRBD2. The CDR3 DNA reads TGTGCCAGCAGCCAAGAGCGGACTAGCCACAATGAGCAGTTCTTC. As protein: CASSQERTSHNEQFF.